This T cell receptor beta chain was documented in a study of cytomegalovirus exposure and HLA in healthy donors. 13 Jbeta primers and 60 Vbeta primers were used for the PCR. Profiling relied on immunoSEQ multiplex PCR, and the TCRdb table lists in-frame clones only, not all of them. The table lists fewer than 250,000 clones, more than 75% of them singletons, with over 3.5% in the top ten. The V gene lost 6 bases and the J gene lost 4 bases, with 9 bases spanning the gap. This CDR3 has 11 amino acids. Germline loops: CDR1 SQVTM, CDR2 ANQGSEA. The chain joins TRBV29-1 to TRBJ1-2; tentative D call: TRBD1 (6 bases). The receptor comes from a male donor in good health and CMV-seronegative. Sequencing was performed on PBMCs. As DNA, the CDR3 is TGCAGCGTACAGACAGGCTATGGCTACACCTTC. As protein: CSVQTGYGYTF.